The 6 T cell receptor beta chains listed next were all sequenced from one sample in a study of shared T cell receptors in the human thymus. The repertoire was sequenced with immunoSEQ multiplex PCR; TCRdb's copy has only in-frame clones and lacks some. The data hold roughly 560,000 clones, with 75% to 85% observed a single time. The sample was also reused in another study, on human thymus T cells.

Sequencing used thymocytes. The origin of the receptors is a boy younger than two with a congenital heart defect.

The V and J genes are TRBV6-5 and TRBJ2-4, with TRBD2 identical over 10 bases. The CDR3 spans 16 residues. The ends lost 0 bases at V and 8 bases at J; junction bases unmatched: 7. CDR1 and CDR2 (germline): MNHEY, SVGAGI. CDR3 coding DNA: TGTGCCAGCAGTTACTCGAAGCGGGAGGGCCCAGACATTCAGTACTTC. This gives the protein CASSYSKREGPDIQYF.

The V gene is TRBV23-1, the J gene TRBJ1-5, with a possible D match to TRBD1 (6 bases). TRBV23-1 is annotated as an ORF whose role is uncertain. Trimming took off 7 bases at V and 2 bases at J, with 12 bases between the two ends. This CDR3 comprises 14 residues. The CDR3 coding sequence is TGCGCCAGCACGGAGACAGGAGGCAATCAGCCCCAGCATTTT. As protein: CASTETGGNQPQHF.

The gene calls are TRBV6-4 and TRBJ1-1; TRBD1 matches 11 bases. The junction had 2 bases not matched to a gene; V was cut back by 3 bases and J by 5 bases. CDR3 length: 14 amino acids. CDR1 MRHNA and CDR2 SNTAGT come from the germline V gene. CDR3 loop: CASSEGTGGTEAFF. In DNA, the CDR3 is TGTGCCAGCAGTGAAGGGACAGGGGGGACTGAAGCTTTCTTT.

The chain employs TRBV2 and TRBJ2-1; TRBD2 matches 9 bases. The germline gives CDR1 SNHLY, CDR2 FYNNEI. CDR3 length: 17 residues. V was clipped by 3 bases and J by 5 bases; unmatched bases: 11. The CDR3 coding sequence is TGTGCCAGCAGTGATGAGGCGGGAGGGCCAGCACACAATGAGCAGTTCTTC. Protein: CASSDEAGGPAHNEQFF.

The rearrangement joins TRBV5-4 to TRBJ2-7; TRBD2 might be the D (5 bases). The CDR3 loop spans 16 amino acids. CDR1 and CDR2 (germline): SGHNT, YYREEE (reference sequence). The ends were cut back, 0 bases at V and 7 bases at J, with 20 bases in the middle. The DNA of the CDR3 is TGTGCCAGCAGCTTGGAGGGTAGTCGGCGGGCCGAGGAGCAGTACTTC. This sequence encodes CASSLEGSRRAEEQYF.

This chain connects TRBV2 to TRBJ2-1, with TRBD1 identical over 12 bases. CDR1 and CDR2 from the germline V gene are SNHLY and FYNNEI. This CDR3 region has 16 residues. J gave up 4 bases and V 4 bases, and 5 bases lay outside the gene matches. The CDR3 reads CASSVGDRGLYNEQFF. CDR3 bases: TGTGCCAGCAGTGTCGGGGACAGGGGGCTTTACAATGAGCAGTTCTTC.